There are a few counts of the clone carrying this T cell receptor beta chain. This sample was taken from a study of blood T cell repertoires in COVID-19. The CDR3 has 14 amino acids. Germline lookup yields CDR1 MNHNS and CDR2 SASEGT. V lost 2 bases and J 4 bases, leaving 11 bases between the germline ends. The authors' processing: Reference gene primers were amplified, and this amplification served to estimate nucleated cell counts. Clones were sequenced by immunoSEQ multiplex PCR, and TCRdb holds only the in-frame ones, with some missing. V and J calls and clone size are given by that table; D and trimming were obtained from the DNA. Among about 340,000 clones listed, 65% to 85% were seen once.

The receptor was isolated from a young man with active or convalescent COVID-19. Sequencing was carried out using peripheral blood. This chain connects TRBV6-1 to TRBJ1-1; tentative D call: TRBD1 (5 bases). This CDR3 reads CASSEPRGVTEAFF. CDR3 in DNA: TGTGCCAGCAGTGAACCTCGGGGGGTCACTGAAGCTTTCTTT.